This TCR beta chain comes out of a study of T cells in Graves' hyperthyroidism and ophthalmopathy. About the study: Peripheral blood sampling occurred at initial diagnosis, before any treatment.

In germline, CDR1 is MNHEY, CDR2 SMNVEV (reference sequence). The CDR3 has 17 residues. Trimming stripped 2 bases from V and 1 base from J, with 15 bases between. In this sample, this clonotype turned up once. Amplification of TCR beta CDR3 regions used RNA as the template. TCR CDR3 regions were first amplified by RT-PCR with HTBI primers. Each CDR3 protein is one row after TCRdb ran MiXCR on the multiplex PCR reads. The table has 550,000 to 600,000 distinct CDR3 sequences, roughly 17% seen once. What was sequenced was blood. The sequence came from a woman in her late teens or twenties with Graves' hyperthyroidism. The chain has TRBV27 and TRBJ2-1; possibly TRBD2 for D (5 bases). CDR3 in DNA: TGTGCCAGCAGTTTAGGGCCACTAGTAGGGTCCTACAATGAGCAGTTCTTC. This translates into CASSLGPLVGSYNEQFF.